What follows are 27 T cell receptor beta chains derived from one specimen sequenced in a study of T cells in Graves' hyperthyroidism and ophthalmopathy. It was RNA transcripts that yielded the amplified TCR beta CDR3 regions. The HTBI primer set was used in a first-round RT-PCR of the TCR CDR3. Via MiXCR, TCRdb re-called the multiplex PCR reads, giving one row per CDR3 protein. Altogether around 100,000 distinct CDR3 sequences are present, 40% to 50% being singletons, with the ten largest covering approximately 25%. Material: blood. The source is a man aged 35 to 55 with Graves' hyperthyroidism.

This clonotype was recorded at least ten times. This chain connects TRBV6-1 to TRBJ1-6; 8 bases align to TRBD1. V was clipped by 6 bases and J by 7 bases; unmatched bases: 5. The CDR3 covers 14 residues. The germline V gene encodes CDR1 MNHNS and CDR2 SASEGT. CDR3 coding DNA: TGTGCCAGCAGCCGACAGGGGAGGAATTCACCCCTCCACTTT. Translation: CASSRQGRNSPLHF.

Many counts were recorded for this clonotype. The DNA of the CDR3 is TGTGCCAGCAGCTTTAGACAGGGGGTTGAGCAGTTCTTC. It is translated as CASSFRQGVEQFF. The V and J genes are TRBV7-3 and TRBJ2-1; 9 bases line up with TRBD1. After removal of 3 bases from V and 9 bases from J, the junction contained 3 bases not matched to a gene. The CDR3 covers 13 residues. Per the germline V gene, CDR1 is SGHTA and CDR2 is FQGTGA.

A word on this clonotype: A read error is likely, as this CDR3 ends without the conserved phenylalanine or tryptophan. The limits of the CDR3 on the DNA are not certain, so only TCRdb's listed CDR3 is given. V gene TRBV7-9 combines with J gene TRBJ1-5. 12 amino acids form the CDR3, both terminal residues included. Germline V gene data show CDR1 as SEHNR and CDR2 as FQNEAQ (reference sequence). The CDR3 here is CASSLEAQPRHS.

This clonotype was recorded at least ten times. The rearrangement uses TRBV6-2 or TRBV6-3 and TRBJ2-7; D gene unclear. The CDR3 covers 14 residues. Trimming stripped 0 bases from V and 0 bases from J, with 6 bases between. CDR1 and CDR2 (germline): MNHEY, SVGEGT. The CDR3 loop is CASSYSDGSYEQYF. CDR3 bases: TGTGCCAGCAGTTACTCAGACGGCTCCTACGAGCAGTACTTC.

The J gene is TRBJ2-7, the V gene TRBV2; D remains unclear. V gave up 8 bases and J gave up 6 bases, with 14 bases separating them. The CDR3 is 12 amino acids. CDR1 and CDR2 from the germline V gene are SNHLY and FYNNEI. The CDR3 reads CASSPEGREQYF. The DNA for the CDR3 is TGTGCCAGCTCACCAGAAGGGCGCGAGCAGTACTTC. Drawing the rest from reference TRBV2 and TRBJ2-7, the complete variable domain is EPEVTQTPSHQVTQMGQEVILRCVPISNHLYFYWYRQILGQKVEFLVSFYNNEISEKSEIFDDQFSVERPDGSNFTLKIRSTKLEDSAMYFCASSPEGREQYFGPGTRLTVT.

There are many counts of this clonotype. The V call is TRBV19, the J call TRBJ2-1; 9 bases are shared with TRBD2. The CDR3 is made up of 16 amino acids. From germline, CDR1 is LNHDA and CDR2 SQIVND (reference sequence). V lost 9 bases and J lost 4; bases outside the gene matches: 13. The CDR3 DNA sequence: TGTGCCAGCACAATAGCGGGAGAAGCGTCGTACAATGAGCAGTTCTTC. Translation gives CASTIAGEASYNEQFF.

This clonotype was detected ten times or more. This chain links TRBV20-1 with TRBJ1-1; a weak D match, TRBD1 (5 bases). Germline-derived CDR1 and CDR2 are DFQATT and SNEGSKA (reference sequence). The V end lost 3 bases, the J end lost 0 bases, and 17 bases lay between the germline ends. This CDR3 is 16 amino acids long. The CDR3 nucleotides are TGCAGTGCTAGGGAAGGGGCAGTAACTATGAACACTGAAGCTTTCTTT. Amino acid sequence: CSAREGAVTMNTEAFF.

This clonotype has a count of ten or more. The CDR3 region has the DNA TGTGCCAGCAGCTTAGTTGCACACTACAATGAGCAGTTCTTC. Translation: CASSLVAHYNEQFF. This chain links TRBV7-9 with TRBJ2-1, with no clear D. Trimming stripped 1 base from V and 3 bases from J, with 7 bases between. The germline V gene encodes CDR1 SEHNR and CDR2 FQNEAQ (reference sequence). The CDR3 covers 14 residues.

This sequence joins TRBV7-3 and TRBJ2-7; 13 bases line up with TRBD2. The V segment lost 2 bases and the J segment 6 bases; nucleotides outside the gene matches: 4. The germline CDR1 and CDR2 sequences are SGHTA and FQGTGA. This CDR3 contains 15 residues. CDR3 region: CASSLAGTSGVEQYF. CDR3 coding DNA: TGTGCCAGCAGCTTAGCCGGGACTAGCGGGGTCGAGCAGTACTTC.

The rearrangement joins TRBV7-9 to TRBJ1-4; D gene ambiguous. This CDR3 contains 16 residues. Trimming shortened V by 5 bases and J by 4 bases, and 17 bases separated the two germline ends. Germline assignment: CDR1 SEHNR and CDR2 FQNEAQ (reference sequence). In DNA, the CDR3 is TGTGCCAGCAGCCGACAACTTGGTGAGCTTAATGAAAAACTGTTTTTT. It translates to CASSRQLGELNEKLFF. Supplemented by reference TRBV7-9 and TRBJ1-4, the full variable domain reads DTGVSQNPRHKITKRGQNVTFRCDPISEHNRLYWYRQTLGQGPEFLTYFQNEAQLEKSRLLSDRFSAERPKGSFSTLEIQRTEQGDSAMYLCASSRQLGELNEKLFFGSGTQLSVL.

The chain couples TRBV10-2 to TRBJ2-2, with unresolved D. The V and J ends lost 2 bases and 8 bases respectively, with 9 bases between them. Looked up from germline, CDR1 is WSHSY and CDR2 is SAAADI. The CDR3 has 13 amino acids. The CDR3 sequence is CASSEIRAGELFF. CDR3 coding DNA: TGCGCCAGCAGTGAGATCAGAGCAGGGGAGCTGTTTTTT.

This chain connects TRBV7-2 to TRBJ1-5, with D unresolved. Trimming removed 3 bases at V and 11 bases at J, with 17 bases between. The germline gives CDR1 SGHTA, CDR2 FQGNSA. The CDR3 covers 14 residues. The CDR3 region is CASSLGSGQETQHF. DNA for the CDR3: TGTGCCAGCAGCTTGGGAAGCGGCCAAGAGACCCAGCATTTT.

The rearrangement links TRBV2 to TRBJ2-7; 8 bases line up with TRBD1. Germline V gene sequence: CDR1 SNHLY, CDR2 FYNNEI. The CDR3 has 15 amino acids. The ends lost 1 base at V and 7 bases at J; junction bases unmatched: 9. The CDR3 here is CASSEVRTGPAEQYF. DNA of the CDR3: TGTGCCAGCAGTGAAGTTCGGACAGGGCCTGCTGAGCAGTACTTC.

Details on this clonotype: A junction end diverges from the germline sequence, so it may reflect a read error. The chain couples TRBV20-1 to TRBJ2-7; 8 nucleotides match TRBD2. CDR3 length: 15 amino acids. Looked up from germline, CDR1 is DFQATT and CDR2 is SNEGSKA (reference sequence). The CDR3 DNA follows: TGCGGTGCCATCCCTGAACTAGCGGACCAGGGGGAGCAGTACTTC. Its translation: CGAIPELADQGEQYF.

For this clonotype: One end of the junction fails to match germline, which may point to a read error. The chain employs TRBV5-4 and TRBJ1-2, with D unresolved. The CDR3 spans 14 residues. Germline lookup yields CDR1 SGHNT and CDR2 YYREEE (reference sequence). CDR3 bases: TGTGCCAGCCGCTTGGGCGGACCTAACTATGGCTACACCTTC. This gives the protein CASRLGGPNYGYTF.

The table lists this clonotype with many counts. The chain uses TRBV6-6 and TRBJ2-5; D remains ambiguous. This CDR3 has 14 residues. V was cut by 0 bases and J by 5 bases, with 10 bases left in between. CDR1 is MNHNY, CDR2 SVGAGI, per germline (reference sequence). CDR3 sequence (DNA): TGTGCCAGCAGTTACTCGAAGGAAGGGGAGACCCAGTACTTC. Translating it yields CASSYSKEGETQYF.

This clonotype has a count of ten or more. V usage is TRBV20-1 and J usage is TRBJ1-2; weak D call: TRBD1 (6 bases). The germline gives CDR1 DFQATT, CDR2 SNEGSKA (reference sequence). V was pared by 1 base and J by 2 bases, with 11 bases between. The CDR3 runs 14 residues. The CDR3, as DNA: TGCAGTGCTAGAGGGGTGGGGACAAACTATGGCTACACCTTC. Protein sequence: CSARGVGTNYGYTF.

The V and J genes are TRBV11-2 and TRBJ2-2; no clear D. Germline assignment: CDR1 SGHAT and CDR2 FQNNGV. Trimming removed 7 bases from V and 5 bases from J, with 11 bases in between. This CDR3 has 13 amino acids. The CDR3 DNA reads as TGTGCCAGCAAATCCCTTAGGACCGGGGAGCTGTTTTTT. It yields the protein CASKSLRTGELFF.

The chain couples TRBV7-2 to TRBJ2-3; 8 positions agree with TRBD1. V dropped 4 bases and J dropped 0; count of bases not matched to a gene: 3. Germline assignment: CDR1 SGHTA and CDR2 FQGNSA. There are 15 residues in the CDR3. CDR3 protein: CASSWTGRSTDTQYF. As DNA, the CDR3 is TGTGCCAGCAGCTGGACAGGGCGAAGCACAGATACGCAGTATTTT. Supplemented by reference TRBV7-2 and TRBJ2-3, the full variable domain reads GAGVSQSPSNKVTEKGKDVELRCDPISGHTALYWYRQSLGQGLEFLIYFQGNSAPDKSGLPSDRFSAERTGGSVSTLTIQRTQQEDSAVYLCASSWTGRSTDTQYFGPGTRLTVL.

The chain joins TRBV7-9 to TRBJ1-6; 9 nucleotides agree with TRBD1. CDR3 length: 16 amino acids. J was trimmed by 10 bases and V by 3 bases; bases with no gene match: 10. CDR1 and CDR2 from the germline V gene are SEHNR and FQNEAQ (reference sequence). CDR3 region: CASSFSGTGLSSPLHF. The CDR3, as DNA: TGTGCCAGCAGCTTTTCCGGGACAGGGCTAAGCTCACCCCTCCACTTT.

With regard to this clonotype: A clone one base away is much larger, so this may be a read error. V is TRBV12-3 or TRBV12-4 and J is TRBJ2-3; 11 positions agree with TRBD2. The CDR3 covers 15 residues. Written as DNA, the CDR3 is TGTGCCAACAGTTTGACTAGCGGGGGCACAGATACGCAGTATTTT. Protein product: CANSLTSGGTDTQYF.

This clonotype was recorded at least ten times. This sequence joins TRBV12-3 or TRBV12-4 and TRBJ2-3; maybe TRBD2 (5 bases). The CDR3 sequence is 14 residues long. Trimming pared 4 bases from V and 9 bases from J, leaving 17 bases between. CDR3 sequence reads: CASSSSPALNTQYF. CDR3 DNA sequence: TGTGCCAGCAGTTCTAGCCCTGCTCTAAACACGCAGTATTTT.

This clonotype was observed many times. This sequence joins TRBV20-1 and TRBJ1-3, with unresolved D. Germline V gene lookup returns CDR1 DFQATT and CDR2 SNEGSKA (reference sequence). CDR3 length equals 14 residues. The V end lost 3 bases, the J end lost 0 bases, and 9 bases lay between the germline ends. The CDR3 spells CSARAGNSGNTIYF. The CDR3 bases are TGCAGTGCTAGGGCGGGGAACTCTGGAAACACCATATATTTT.

This clonotype has at least ten counts. V and J are TRBV6-5 and TRBJ1-6; D gene unclear. V lost 6 bases to trimming and J lost 9 bases, with 9 bases between them. CDR1 is MNHEY, CDR2 SVGAGI, per germline. The CDR3 contains 12 residues. CDR3 sequence reads: CASSLGRSPLHF. In nucleotides, the CDR3 is TGTGCCAGCAGCCTCGGACGTTCACCCCTCCACTTT.

A remark on this clonotype: Just one base apart from a much larger clone, this may be a read error. V gene TRBV7-2 combines with J gene TRBJ1-3, with D perhaps TRBD1 (6 bases). Germline V gene sequence: CDR1 SGHTA, CDR2 FQGNSA. The V end was cut by 4 bases, the J end by 4 bases, with 17 bases between. This CDR3 region has 16 residues. CDR3 region: CASSWTAELHGNTIYF. The CDR3 nucleotides are TGTGCCAGCAGCTGGACAGCCGAACTTCACGGAAACACCATATATTTT.

The rearrangement uses TRBV19 and TRBJ1-6; 9 nucleotides agree with TRBD1. The CDR3 spans 14 residues. Germline trimming cut 5 bases from V and 8 bases from J; bases unmatched to any gene: 4. Germline lookup yields CDR1 LNHDA and CDR2 SQIVND (reference sequence). CDR3 protein: CASSGGQGDSPLHF. As DNA, the CDR3 is TGTGCCAGTAGTGGGGGACAGGGAGATTCACCCCTCCACTTT.

This clonotype was detected ten times or more. The V and J genes are TRBV29-1 and TRBJ2-2, with 10 bases matching TRBD1. The CDR3 length is 14 residues. The trim removed 6 bases at V and 5 bases at J, leaving 6 bases unmatched. The germline CDR1 and CDR2 sequences are SQVTM and ANQGSEA. As DNA, the CDR3 is TGCAGCGTCGACACGGGACAGGGGACCGGGGAGCTGTTTTTT. Amino acid sequence: CSVDTGQGTGELFF.